These 9 T cell receptor beta chains share one sample of origin, sequenced in a study of T cell repertoires in aging, cancer and after chemotherapy. A mixed TRB-A/B primer pool amplified rearranged TRB by multiplex touch-down PCR. In TCRdb, the multiplex PCR reads were re-called with MiXCR into one record per CDR3 protein. The sample yields 2,500 to 3,500 distinct CDR3 sequences, more than 20% seen once. Amplification of TCR beta used genomic DNA extracted from peripheral blood. The sample consisted of blood. The receptors shown here come from a human donor with a solid tumor.

The chain recombines TRBV2 with TRBJ1-6, with D unclear. The V gene's germline CDR1 is SNHLY and CDR2 FYNNEI. V lost 8 bases to trimming and J lost 9 bases, with 14 bases between them. This CDR3 is 13 amino acids long. This CDR3 is CASHSNVGSPLHF. CDR3 DNA: TGTGCCAGCCATAGCAATGTTGGTTCACCCCTCCACTTT. Filled out from reference TRBV2 and TRBJ1-6, the complete variable domain reads EPEVTQTPSHQVTQMGQEVILRCVPISNHLYFYWYRQILGQKVEFLVSFYNNEISEKSEIFDDQFSVERPDGSNFTLKIRSTKLEDSAMYFCASHSNVGSPLHFGNGTRLTVT.

There are a few counts of this clonotype. CDR3 sequence: CASSSPYNEQFF. The CDR3 nucleotides are TGTGCCAGCAGTTCCCCCTACAATGAGCAGTTCTTC. The chain is built from TRBV27 and TRBJ2-1; D gene uncertain. Per the germline V gene, CDR1 is MNHEY and CDR2 is SMNVEV (reference sequence). The CDR3 totals 12 residues. V lost 4 bases, J lost 2 bases, and 3 bases lay in between.

By frequency in the sample, this clonotype is medium-sized (0.01 to 0.1%). V usage is TRBV6-5 and J usage is TRBJ2-7; 7 bases are a match to TRBD1. V shed 0 bases and J 7 bases; nucleotides not matched to a gene: 3. The length of the CDR3 is 13 residues. Germline values: CDR1 MNHEY, CDR2 SVGAGI. The CDR3 loop reads CASSYSTGVEQYF. The CDR3 region has the DNA TGTGCCAGCAGTTACTCAACAGGGGTTGAGCAGTACTTC.

Remarks on this clonotype: A read error may explain this, as a much larger clone is one base away. This chain links TRBV6-5 with TRBJ1-1; 10 bases map to TRBD1. This CDR3 region has 16 residues. Trimming at V came to 6 bases and at J to 1 base, leaving 8 bases not matched to a gene. CDR1 MNHEY and CDR2 SVGAGI come from the germline V gene. The CDR3 here is CASSLMTGGGNTEAFF. CDR3 sequence (DNA): TGTGCCAGCAGCCTAATGACAGGGGGCGGGAACACTGAAGCTTTCTTT.

The chain combines TRBV7-9 with TRBJ2-1, with 9 bases that match TRBD1. J gave up 6 bases and V 2 bases, and 5 bases lay outside the gene matches. CDR3 length equals 15 residues. Germline V gene sequence: CDR1 SEHNR, CDR2 FQNEAQ (reference sequence). The CDR3 protein is CASSLRQGGANEQFF. The CDR3 DNA reads TGTGCCAGCAGCTTAAGACAGGGGGGGGCCAATGAGCAGTTCTTC. The whole variable domain, remainder taken from reference TRBV7-9 and TRBJ2-1, is DTGVSQNPRHKITKRGQNVTFRCDPISEHNRLYWYRQTLGQGPEFLTYFQNEAQLEKSRLLSDRFSAERPKGSFSTLEIQRTEQGDSAMYLCASSLRQGGANEQFFGPGTRLTVL.

By proportion, this clonotype is large. The V call is TRBV29-1, the J call TRBJ2-3, with 8 bases matching TRBD2. With V trimmed by 5 bases and J by 4 bases, 11 bases remained unmatched. Per the germline V gene, CDR1 is SQVTM and CDR2 is ANQGSEA. CDR3 length: 15 residues. The CDR3 loop reads CSVRGLGEGPDTQYF. In DNA, the CDR3 is TGCAGCGTTCGGGGACTAGGGGAAGGCCCAGATACGCAGTATTTT.

This chain joins TRBV10-1 and TRBJ1-2; 9 bases fit TRBD1. CDR1 WNHNN and CDR2 SYGVQD come from the germline V gene (reference sequence). The CDR3 is 13 residues long. The junction had 6 bases not matched to a gene; V was cut back by 5 bases and J by 8 bases. In DNA form, the CDR3 reads TGCGCCAGCAGTTCCACAGGGGGCCACGGCTACACCTTC. Its translation is CASSSTGGHGYTF.

Relative to its sample, this clonotype is medium-sized. The chain employs TRBV27 and TRBJ1-5; no definite D call. This CDR3 is 14 amino acids long. V lost 3 bases and J 0 bases, leaving 6 bases between the germline ends. CDR1 is MNHEY, CDR2 SMNVEV, per germline (reference sequence). CDR3 DNA sequence: TGTGCCAGCAGTTTGAAGAATAGCAATCAGCCCCAGCATTTT. This translates into CASSLKNSNQPQHF.

This clonotype counts as medium-sized. The chain has TRBV19 and TRBJ1-2, with TRBD1 matching 8 bases. This CDR3 contains 17 residues. The trim removed 3 bases at V and 7 bases at J, leaving 16 bases unmatched. The germline V gene encodes CDR1 LNHDA and CDR2 SQIVND (reference sequence). The CDR3 nucleotides are TGTGCCAGTAGTATGTCCGTTCCAGGGGGCGACAGAGGTGGCTACACCTTC. Its translation is CASSMSVPGGDRGGYTF.